This T cell receptor beta chain was identified in a study of T cell clonotyping in hematopoietic cell transplantation. Study-level points and caveats: Few recipient clonotypes overlapped donors; over 97% were de novo at given depth. After transplant, recipient diversity fell while pathologically expanded clonotypes grew through day 180.

Germline assignment: CDR1 PRHDT and CDR2 FYEKMQ (reference sequence). V gave up 0 bases and J gave up 3 bases, with 6 bases separating them. The CDR3 is made up of 14 amino acids. This clone was detected only a few times. The antigen is unknown. TCRdb's table, derived via immunoSEQ multiplex PCR, lists solely in-frame clones and lacks some. The table records around 5,200 clones, roughly 68% of them present only once. The chain combines TRBV13 with TRBJ1-5; the D is unclear. The sample in question was PBMCs, obtained 180 days after allogeneic stem cell transplant. The TCR sequence derives from a male patient in his forties or fifties who had an allogeneic stem cell transplant from an unrelated donor, so the T cells may come from the graft donor. Some clones in this sample may be carry-over from other donors' samples. CDR3 sequence (DNA): TGTGCCAGCAGCTTAGGTGGGTACAATCAGCCCCAGCATTTT. Its translation: CASSLGGYNQPQHF.